These 20 T cell receptor beta chains were all obtained from the same sample, sequenced in a study of T cell changes during pregnancy in multiple sclerosis. Assay used: immunoSEQ multiplex PCR; TCRdb lists only in-frame clones, some missing. The table includes some 74,000 clones, more than 90% detected once. Specimen: peripheral blood, collected after pregnancy. These receptors were obtained from a female donor in good health, enrolled as a control in a pregnancy study.

The V gene is TRBV6-5, the J gene TRBJ1-3; 7 positions agree with TRBD1. Germline V gene lookup returns CDR1 MNHEY and CDR2 SVGAGI. The CDR3 sequence is 15 residues long. Losses at the gene ends were 4 bases for V and 4 bases for J; bases not matched to a gene: 7. The CDR3 DNA is TGTGCCAGCAGTTTCAATCAGGGGGAAGGAAACACCATATATTTT. This codes for CASSFNQGEGNTIYF.

The J gene is TRBJ1-4, the V gene TRBV29-1; D gene unclear. This CDR3 comprises 13 residues. Germline assignment: CDR1 SQVTM and CDR2 ANQGSEA. Between the trimmed V and J ends, which lost 6 bases and 7 bases, there was a span of 15 bases. The CDR3 loop is CSVLTSEGEKLFF. Written as DNA, the CDR3 is TGCAGCGTCCTGACTTCGGAGGGTGAAAAACTGTTTTTT.

This clone was picked up a small number of times. This rearrangement joins TRBV5-1 to TRBJ2-1; D perhaps matches TRBD1 (6 bases). Trimming removed 0 bases at V and 3 bases at J, with 7 bases between. Germline V gene data show CDR1 as SGHRS and CDR2 as YFSETQ. This CDR3 is built from 14 residues. The CDR3 nucleotides read TGCGCCAGCAGCTTGGAGGACAGCTACAATGAGCAGTTCTTC. Translation: CASSLEDSYNEQFF.

The chain combines TRBV7-8 with TRBJ1-1; 12 bases match TRBD1. From germline, CDR1 is SGHVS and CDR2 FQNEAQ. V was pared by 1 base and J by 0 bases, with 6 bases of the junction left unmatched. The CDR3 extends over 18 amino acids. As DNA, the CDR3 is TGTGCCAGCAGCTTAGTAGGGACAGGGGGCAGGATGAACACTGAAGCTTTCTTT. It codes for CASSLVGTGGRMNTEAFF. The full variable domain, with the rest looked up from reference TRBV7-8 and TRBJ1-1, is GAGVSQSPRYKVAKRGQDVALRCDPISGHVSLFWYQQALGQGPEFLTYFQNEAQLDKSGLPSDRFFAERPEGSVSTLKIQRTQQEDSAVYLCASSLVGTGGRMNTEAFFGQGTRLTVV.

This clone occurred once. The chain uses TRBV7-3 and TRBJ2-3, with 8 bases identical to TRBD2. The V gene's germline CDR1 is SGHTA and CDR2 FQGTGA. The trim removed 5 bases at V and 1 base at J, leaving 2 bases unmatched. The CDR3 contains 14 residues. The CDR3 bases are TGTGCCAGCAGCCGAGCGGGAGGCACAGATACGCAGTATTTT. Translated: CASSRAGGTDTQYF.

The rearrangement links TRBV11-2 to TRBJ2-7; 12 bases align to TRBD1. With 5 bases clipped from V and 5 bases from J, the junction kept 7 bases outside the gene matches. From germline, CDR1 is SGHAT and CDR2 FQNNGV. The CDR3 sequence is 15 residues long. The CDR3, as DNA: TGTGCCAGCAGCCCGCGGGACAGGGGGCTGCACGAGCAGTACTTC. Residues: CASSPRDRGLHEQYF.

The chain carries TRBV11-1 and TRBJ2-4; 12 bases line up with TRBD2. J was trimmed by 8 bases and V by 4 bases; bases with no gene match: 12. The CDR3 sequence is 17 residues long. Germline values: CDR1 SGHAT, CDR2 FQDESV (reference sequence). DNA for the CDR3: TGTGCCAGCAGCTCCTATCCTAGCGGGAGGGCCAGGGACATTCAGTACTTC. Translation gives CASSSYPSGRARDIQYF.

J is TRBJ2-7 and V is TRBV28; the match to TRBD1 covers 9 bases. Germline trimming cut 5 bases from V and 2 bases from J; bases unmatched to any gene: 4. Germline V gene lookup returns CDR1 MDHEN and CDR2 SYDVKM. The CDR3 runs to 14 residues. For the CDR3, the DNA is TGTGCCAGCAGTGCCCGGGACAGGGCCTACGAGCAGTACTTC. Its protein product is CASSARDRAYEQYF. Full variable domain (outside the CDR3, taken from reference TRBV28 and TRBJ2-7): DVKVTQSSRYLVKRTGEKVFLECVQDMDHENMFWYRQDPGLGLRLIYFSYDVKMKEKGDIPEGYSVSREKKERFSLILESASTNQTSMYLCASSARDRAYEQYFGPGTRLTVT.

V is TRBV2 and J is TRBJ1-5; TRBD1 agrees at 10 bases. The CDR3 is made up of 15 amino acids. V shed 6 bases, J shed 5 bases, and the junction held 7 bases outside the gene matches. CDR1 is SNHLY, CDR2 FYNNEI, per germline. This chain's CDR3 is CASRGTGVNYQPQHF. The CDR3 nucleotides read TGTGCCAGCAGGGGGACAGGGGTAAACTATCAGCCCCAGCATTTT.

This sequence joins TRBV7-8 and TRBJ2-3, with 15 positions matching TRBD2. CDR3 length equals 16 residues. V was pared by 5 bases and J by 4 bases, with 4 bases of the junction left unmatched. Germline V gene sequence: CDR1 SGHVS, CDR2 FQNEAQ. The DNA for the CDR3 is TGTGCCAGCAGCCCGGGACTAGCGGGGGGTTCAGATACGCAGTATTTT. Residues: CASSPGLAGGSDTQYF. Filled out from reference TRBV7-8 and TRBJ2-3, the complete variable domain reads GAGVSQSPRYKVAKRGQDVALRCDPISGHVSLFWYQQALGQGPEFLTYFQNEAQLDKSGLPSDRFFAERPEGSVSTLKIQRTQQEDSAVYLCASSPGLAGGSDTQYFGPGTRLTVL.

V is TRBV19 and J is TRBJ1-1, with TRBD1 matching 7 bases. This CDR3 comprises 13 residues. V trimming: 11 bases; J trimming: 3 bases; junction bases outside the gene matches: 9. CDR1 is LNHDA and CDR2 is SQIVND in the germline V gene (reference sequence). In nucleotides, the CDR3 is TGTGCCTCAAATAGGGGGCAGGACACTGAAGCTTTCTTT. Translation gives CASNRGQDTEAFF. Based on the CDR3 plus reference TRBV19 and TRBJ1-1, the full variable domain is DGGITQSPKYLFRKEGQNVTLSCEQNLNHDAMYWYRQDPGQGLRLIYYSQIVNDFQKGDIAEGYSVSREKKESFPLTVTSAQKNPTAFYLCASNRGQDTEAFFGQGTRLTVV.

This chain joins TRBV7-9 and TRBJ1-6; D call uncertain. Germline lookup yields CDR1 SEHNR and CDR2 FQNEAQ (reference sequence). V was trimmed by 5 bases and J by 11 bases, leaving 19 bases between them. The CDR3 spans 15 residues. In DNA form, the CDR3 reads TGTGCCAGCAGCCTCCGAGAGGGAGAGTGGGCACCCCTCCACTTT. Protein product: CASSLREGEWAPLHF.

The chain carries TRBV15 and TRBJ2-3; 12 bases are shared with TRBD2. The CDR3 is made up of 16 amino acids. Unmatched junction bases numbered 8, after V lost 4 bases and J lost 6 bases. CDR1 and CDR2 from the germline V gene are LNHNV and YYDKDF (reference sequence). CDR3 in amino acids: CATSTYLAGGPDTQYF. For the CDR3, the DNA is TGTGCCACCAGCACCTACCTAGCGGGGGGGCCCGATACGCAGTATTTT.

The V gene is TRBV9, the J gene TRBJ1-1; TRBD1 might be the D (5 bases). CDR1 is SGDLS and CDR2 is YYNGEE in the germline V gene. The CDR3 spans 15 residues. V lost 4 bases to trimming and J lost 0 bases, with 13 bases between them. The CDR3 bases are TGTGCCAGCAGCTTATCAGGGAAAATGAACACTGAAGCTTTCTTT. This codes for CASSLSGKMNTEAFF.

This sequence joins TRBV28 and TRBJ1-5; D ambiguous. Trimming shortened V by 6 bases and J by 1 base, and 13 bases separated the two germline ends. The CDR3 is 15 amino acids. Germline V gene lookup returns CDR1 MDHEN and CDR2 SYDVKM. The CDR3 sequence is CASSPGLGSNQPQHF. CDR3 DNA: TGTGCCAGCAGCCCCGGCCTGGGCAGCAATCAGCCCCAGCATTTT.

The chain joins TRBV28 to TRBJ1-5; D unclear. CDR1 is MDHEN, CDR2 SYDVKM, per germline. V dropped 5 bases and J dropped 7 bases, with 15 bases sitting between them. The CDR3 contains 14 residues. Here the CDR3 DNA reads TGTGCCAGCAGTCAGACTCTGGGTGGGCAGCCCCAGCATTTT. Protein: CASSQTLGGQPQHF.

CDR3 sequence reads: CASSPPLGARAQQYF. Written as DNA, the CDR3 is TGTGCCAGCTCACCCCCCCTGGGGGCGAGGGCCCAGCAGTATTTT. This chain connects TRBV18 to TRBJ2-3, with D possibly matching TRBD1 (6 bases). The CDR3 totals 15 residues. The ends were cut back, 3 bases at V and 11 bases at J, with 21 bases in the middle. Germline-derived CDR1 and CDR2 are KGHSH and LQKENI.

V and J are TRBV4-2 and TRBJ1-6, with D unresolved. The length of the CDR3 is 13 residues. The germline gives CDR1 LGHNA, CDR2 YNFKEQ. Trimming took off 5 bases at V and 12 bases at J, with 14 bases between the two ends. CDR3 sequence reads: CASSYTMEGPLHF. As DNA, the CDR3 is TGTGCCAGCAGCTACACGATGGAGGGACCCCTCCACTTT.

V gene TRBV6-6 combines with J gene TRBJ2-2; weak D call: TRBD2 (5 bases). Germline assignment: CDR1 MNHNY and CDR2 SVGAGI (reference sequence). The length of the CDR3 is 14 residues. Trimming took off 4 bases at V and 5 bases at J, with 11 bases between the two ends. The CDR3 is CASSSPGETGELFF. As DNA, the CDR3 is TGTGCCAGCAGTTCGCCCGGGGAGACCGGGGAGCTGTTTTTT.

CDR3 bases: TGTGCCAGCAGTCAAGGCCCAGGGGTACGAGGCTACACCTTC. Translation gives CASSQGPGVRGYTF. The genes are TRBV6-5 and TRBJ1-2; the D gene is possibly TRBD1 (6 bases). V dropped 5 bases and J dropped 8 bases, with 18 bases sitting between them. Germline CDR1 reads MNHEY; CDR2 reads SVGAGI. This CDR3 region has 14 residues.